The 29 T cell receptor beta chains reported below all come from one sample, sequenced in a study of CD4+ T cells in melanoma. Only in-frame clones appear in the TCRdb table, and some are missing; sequencing was by immunoSEQ multiplex PCR. The table includes around 110,000 clones, around 92% detected once. The specimen was peripheral blood. These receptor sequences come from a human donor with melanoma.

In nucleotides, the CDR3 is TGTGCCAGTAGTAGCGGGGGTCTAGCGGGACCCTACACCGGGGAGCTGTTTTTT. Translation gives CASSSGGLAGPYTGELFF. V and J are TRBV19 and TRBJ2-2; 9 bases are shared with TRBD2. Germline V gene data show CDR1 as LNHDA and CDR2 as SQIVND (reference sequence). The CDR3 loop spans 18 amino acids. Losses at the gene ends were 4 bases for V and 3 bases for J; bases not matched to a gene: 12.

This chain links TRBV7-2 with TRBJ1-2; the D is unclear. This CDR3 region has 14 residues. Deletions cut 1 base from V and 2 bases from J, with 8 bases between. The germline gives CDR1 SGHTA, CDR2 FQGNSA. The CDR3 spells CASSLGPGNYGYTF. DNA of the CDR3: TGTGCCAGCAGCTTAGGACCTGGAAACTATGGCTACACCTTC.

This chain uses TRBV29-1 with TRBJ1-2; tentatively, D is TRBD1 (6 bases). V gave up 3 bases and J gave up 5 bases, with 13 bases separating them. The germline CDR1 and CDR2 sequences are SQVTM and ANQGSEA. There are 13 residues in the CDR3. The CDR3 protein is CSVDPLRGYGYTF. The CDR3, as DNA: TGCAGCGTTGATCCCCTCAGGGGTTATGGCTACACCTTC. The entire variable domain, with the rest obtained from reference TRBV29-1 and TRBJ1-2, is as follows: SAVISQKPSRDICQRGTSLTIQCQVDSQVTMMFWYRQQPGQSLTLIATANQGSEATYESGFVIDKFPISRPNLTFSTLTVSNMSPEDSSIYLCSVDPLRGYGYTFGSGTRLTVV.

This chain connects TRBV28 to TRBJ2-7; 9 bases align to TRBD1. The CDR3 runs 15 residues. Germline CDR1 and CDR2: MDHEN and SYDVKM. The V gene end was trimmed by 2 bases and the J gene end by 4 bases; junction bases not matched to a gene: 6. The CDR3 spells CASSLMRGTGYEQYF. In DNA, the CDR3 is TGTGCCAGCAGTTTAATGCGCGGGACAGGGTACGAGCAGTACTTC.

The V gene is TRBV4-1, the J gene TRBJ2-7, with D possibly TRBD1 on 5 matching bases. Germline assignment: CDR1 MGHRA and CDR2 YSYEKL. V was clipped by 2 bases and J by 1 base, with 12 bases between them. This CDR3 spans 15 amino acids. The CDR3 reads CASSQRTGLSYEQYF. The CDR3 region has the DNA TGCGCCAGCAGCCAAAGAACAGGCCTTTCCTACGAGCAGTACTTC.

This clone is labeled as medium-sized. The CDR3 sequence: CASSAGLAGVSEQFF. CDR3 DNA sequence: TGTGCCAGCAGCGCGGGACTAGCGGGAGTATCTGAGCAGTTCTTC. V is TRBV5-6 and J is TRBJ2-1; 14 bases align to TRBD2. Germline CDR1 and CDR2: SGHDT and YYEEEE. The CDR3 has 15 residues. Trimming took 4 bases from V and 9 from J; bases not matched to a gene: 6.

The chain uses TRBV6-5 and TRBJ2-5, with 9 bases fitting TRBD2. This CDR3 region has 14 residues. Trimming cost V 5 bases and J 4 bases; bases outside gene matches: 5. Looked up from germline, CDR1 is MNHEY and CDR2 is SVGAGI. The CDR3 is CASSRSGSGETQYF. Written as DNA, the CDR3 is TGTGCCAGCAGTCGTAGCGGGAGCGGAGAGACCCAGTACTTC.

CDR3 DNA sequence: TGTGCCAGTACCCCTCTAGCGGGGGGGCGGAATGAGCAGTTCTTC. This translates into CASTPLAGGRNEQFF. This chain links TRBV19 with TRBJ2-1, with TRBD2 matching over 12 bases. The CDR3 runs to 15 residues. J was trimmed by 7 bases and V by 7 bases; bases with no gene match: 8. The germline V gene encodes CDR1 LNHDA and CDR2 SQIVND (reference sequence).

V is TRBV7-9 and J is TRBJ1-1, with D possibly matching TRBD1 (5 bases). The CDR3 spans 15 residues. V gave up 1 base and J gave up 0 bases, with 9 bases separating them. CDR1 and CDR2 from the germline V gene are SEHNR and FQNEAQ (reference sequence). CDR3: CASSLVRGLNTEAFF. CDR3 bases: TGTGCCAGCAGCTTAGTTAGGGGACTGAACACTGAAGCTTTCTTT.

The chain combines TRBV6-5 with TRBJ2-2; D unclear. V was shortened by 6 bases and J by 0 bases, with 5 bases between the two germline ends. Germline CDR1 is MNHEY and CDR2 is SVGAGI. The CDR3 has 13 residues. CDR3 amino acids: CASRLTNTGELFF. CDR3 DNA sequence: TGTGCCAGCAGACTAACGAACACCGGGGAGCTGTTTTTT.

V is TRBV5-1 and J is TRBJ2-7, with a weak D call TRBD2 (5 bases). Germline CDR1 SGHRS, CDR2 YFSETQ. The CDR3 sequence is 13 residues long. V lost 3 bases and J 6 bases, leaving 13 bases between the germline ends. CDR3 loop: CASSSNTRGEQYF. The CDR3 bases are TGCGCCAGCAGCTCTAATACCCGGGGCGAGCAGTACTTC.

The chain couples TRBV5-1 to TRBJ1-2, with 8 nucleotides matching TRBD1. CDR3 size: 15 residues. After removal of 5 bases from V and 4 bases from J, the junction contained 10 bases not matched to a gene. The germline gives CDR1 SGHRS, CDR2 YFSETQ. Here the CDR3 reads CASSPDRGLFYGYTF. Written as DNA, the CDR3 is TGCGCCAGCAGTCCTGACAGGGGCCTATTCTATGGCTACACCTTC.

The chain carries TRBV6-1 and TRBJ1-5; TRBD1 might be the D (5 bases). Germline lookup yields CDR1 MNHNS and CDR2 SASEGT. This CDR3 has 11 amino acids. The germline V and J ends were trimmed by 7 bases and 9 bases, with 10 bases remaining between them. The CDR3 DNA reads TGTGCCAGCAACAACGGGGGGCCCCAGCATTTT. Translating gives CASNNGGPQHF.

The V call is TRBV4-2, the J call TRBJ2-2; unclear D gene. Germline V gives CDR1 LGHNA, CDR2 YNFKEQ. The CDR3 sequence is 14 residues long. Trimming took 0 bases from V and 4 from J, leaving 6 bases between them. The CDR3 protein is CASSQERVTGELFF. The CDR3 DNA reads TGTGCCAGCAGCCAAGAACGTGTCACCGGGGAGCTGTTTTTT.

The V gene is TRBV4-3, the J gene TRBJ2-2; 9 bases match TRBD2. Per germline, CDR1 LGHNA and CDR2 YSLEER. The CDR3 is 14 residues long. V gave up 4 bases and J gave up 6 bases; unmatched junction bases: 3. CDR3 in DNA: TGCGCCAGCAGCCTAGCGGGAGCCGCCGGGGAGCTGTTTTTT. Amino acid sequence: CASSLAGAAGELFF.

The chain's CDR3 is CASSPSPGTSGAYEQYF. CDR3 coding DNA: TGTGCCAGCAGCCCATCTCCAGGGACTAGCGGGGCCTACGAGCAGTACTTC. V is TRBV7-9 and J is TRBJ2-7, with 13 bases matching TRBD2. Germline loops: CDR1 SEHNR, CDR2 FQNEAQ (reference sequence). The CDR3 spans 17 residues. The trim removed 5 bases at V and 2 bases at J, leaving 9 bases unmatched.

The V gene is TRBV9, the J gene TRBJ2-4, with a weak D call TRBD2 (5 bases). Germline assignment: CDR1 SGDLS and CDR2 YYNGEE. Trimming stripped 0 bases from V and 3 bases from J, with 13 bases between. This CDR3 is 16 amino acids long. Here the CDR3 reads CASSVAGNIGKNIQYF. CDR3 DNA: TGTGCCAGCAGCGTAGCGGGGAATATTGGCAAAAACATTCAGTACTTC.

This chain joins TRBV25-1 and TRBJ2-1; TRBD2 matches at 8 bases. The V and J ends lost 4 bases and 4 bases, in that order; junction bases with no gene match: 9. Per germline, CDR1 MGHDK and CDR2 SYGVNS. The CDR3 sequence is 16 residues long. CDR3 in amino acids: CASSVNRGRTYNEQFF. In DNA form, the CDR3 reads TGTGCCAGCAGTGTAAATCGCGGGAGGACGTACAATGAGCAGTTCTTC. The full variable domain, with the rest looked up from reference TRBV25-1 and TRBJ2-1, is EADIYQTPRYLVIGTGKKITLECSQTMGHDKMYWYQQDPGMELHLIHYSYGVNSTEKGDLSSESTVSRIRTEHFPLTLESARPSHTSQYLCASSVNRGRTYNEQFFGPGTRLTVL.

The chain is built from TRBV5-1 and TRBJ2-5; D remains ambiguous. Germline CDR1 is SGHRS and CDR2 is YFSETQ. With 5 bases removed from V and 0 bases from J, the gap between germline ends came to 5 bases. CDR3 length: 12 residues. The CDR3 spells CASRRDQETQYF. As DNA, the CDR3 is TGCGCCAGCAGACGGGACCAAGAGACCCAGTACTTC. Together with reference TRBV5-1 and TRBJ2-5, the CDR3 gives the full variable domain: KAGVTQTPRYLIKTRGQQVTLSCSPISGHRSVSWYQQTPGQGLQFLFEYFSETQRNKGNFPGRFSGRQFSNSRSEMNVSTLELGDSALYLCASRRDQETQYFGPGTRLLVL.

V usage is TRBV29-1 and J usage is TRBJ1-1; 7 nucleotides line up with TRBD1. This CDR3 region has 12 residues. Trimming removed 4 bases from V and 6 bases from J; junction bases left unmatched: 5. Germline CDR1 SQVTM, CDR2 ANQGSEA. CDR3 sequence (DNA): TGCAGCGTTGTAGGGGGCAGGGCTGAAGCTTTCTTT. It yields the protein CSVVGGRAEAFF.

The sample holds a few counts of this clone. The V gene is TRBV11-2, the J gene TRBJ2-3; D possibly uses TRBD1 or TRBD2 (5 bases each). The V end was cut by 3 bases, the J end by 1 base, with 11 bases between. CDR1 and CDR2 from the germline V gene are SGHAT and FQNNGV. The CDR3 has 15 residues. CDR3 amino acids: CASSFLLGGTDTQYF. DNA for the CDR3: TGTGCCAGCAGCTTTCTACTAGGGGGCACAGATACGCAGTATTTT.

This chain joins TRBV4-3 and TRBJ2-2; 7 bases fit TRBD1. Germline V CDR1 and CDR2: LGHNA, YSLEER. V was clipped by 5 bases and J by 1 base; unmatched bases: 1. This CDR3 has 14 amino acids. The CDR3 region is CASSRTGNTGELFF. DNA for the CDR3: TGCGCCAGCAGCAGGACAGGGAACACCGGGGAGCTGTTTTTT.

The V and J genes are TRBV7-2 and TRBJ2-7, with a weak D call TRBD1 (6 bases). Germline V lookup: CDR1 SGHTA, CDR2 FQGNSA. Deletions cut 3 bases from V and 0 bases from J, with 9 bases between. The CDR3 is 14 residues long. The chain's CDR3 is CASSLGAGSYEQYF. CDR3 coding DNA: TGTGCCAGCAGCTTGGGGGCAGGCTCCTACGAGCAGTACTTC.

V and J are TRBV7-9 and TRBJ1-6; D perhaps matches TRBD1 (6 bases). This CDR3 is built from 14 residues. Trimming removed 7 bases at V and 7 bases at J, with 14 bases between. CDR1 SEHNR and CDR2 FQNEAQ come from the germline V gene (reference sequence). CDR3 DNA sequence: TGTGCCAGCAAAGGGTCAGGGGAGAATTCACCCCTCCACTTT. Protein product: CASKGSGENSPLHF.

CDR3 loop: CASSLDRQGSSGNTIYF. The CDR3, as DNA: TGTGCCAGCAGCTTAGATAGGCAGGGAAGCTCTGGAAACACCATATATTTT. The V and J genes are TRBV7-9 and TRBJ1-3; TRBD1 might be the D (5 bases). The CDR3 totals 17 residues. Germline lookup yields CDR1 SEHNR and CDR2 FQNEAQ (reference sequence). The germline V and J ends were trimmed by 1 base and 0 bases, with 13 bases remaining between them.

The CDR3 spells CASSRGQTGSSYEQYF. Here the CDR3 DNA reads TGTGCCAGCAGCCGAGGTCAGACAGGGAGTTCCTACGAGCAGTACTTC. The gene calls are TRBV7-3 and TRBJ2-7, with 7 positions matching TRBD1. J gave up 1 base and V 5 bases, and 11 bases lay outside the gene matches. The CDR3 spans 16 residues. In germline, CDR1 is SGHTA, CDR2 FQGTGA. The full variable domain, with the rest looked up from reference TRBV7-3 and TRBJ2-7, is GAGVSQTPSNKVTEKGKYVELRCDPISGHTALYWYRQSLGQGPEFLIYFQGTGAADDSGLPNDRFFAVRPEGSVSTLKIQRTERGDSAVYLCASSRGQTGSSYEQYFGPGTRLTVT.

The CDR3 loop reads CASSLRQHYEQYF. In nucleotides, the CDR3 is TGTGCCAGCAGCCTAAGACAGCACTACGAGCAGTACTTC. The chain is built from TRBV7-2 and TRBJ2-5; a weak D match, TRBD1 (5 bases). The DNA matches TRBJ2-7 better at its end, which makes the J call doubtful. CDR1 and CDR2 (germline): SGHTA, FQGNSA. This CDR3 spans 13 amino acids.

In this sample, this clone turned up once. V and J are TRBV7-2 and TRBJ1-1; D is possibly TRBD1 (5 bases). The CDR3 totals 12 residues. Germline V gene lookup returns CDR1 SGHTA and CDR2 FQGNSA. V lost 1 base and J lost 10, with 10 bases in between. In DNA, the CDR3 is TGTGCCAGCAGCTTAGATGGCAGGGCAGCTTTCTTT. This translates into CASSLDGRAAFF.

CDR3 region: CASSMRVGTDTQYF. The CDR3 DNA reads as TGTGCCAGTAGTATGCGCGTCGGCACAGATACGCAGTATTTT. The V call is TRBV19, the J call TRBJ2-3, with D hard to call. The V and J ends lost 3 bases and 1 base respectively, with 8 bases between them. The CDR3 has 14 residues. The V gene's germline CDR1 is LNHDA and CDR2 SQIVND (reference sequence).